This T cell receptor (beta chain) was profiled in a study of blood T cell repertoires in COVID-19. Across the study: Acute and convalescent COVID-19 samples came from the United States, Italy and Spain.

The assay was immunoSEQ multiplex PCR, and TCRdb's table has in-frame clones only and misses some. The sample lists a few hundred thousand clones; 80% to 90% were seen once. Seattle patients were enrolled while actively infected and followed longitudinally. V shed 4 bases and J shed 4 bases, with 16 bases lying between them. This CDR3 comprises 15 residues. Germline values: CDR1 LGHDT, CDR2 YNNKEL (reference sequence). This clonotype was obtained from a woman between 65 and 79 years old with COVID-19, enrolled during active disease. The chain carries TRBV3-1 (or the pseudogene TRBV3-2) and TRBJ2-5; tentatively, D is TRBD1 (6 bases). Sequenced material: peripheral blood. In nucleotides, the CDR3 is TGTGCCAGCAGCCCAGGGTCAGGGGTAGGAGAGACCCAGTACTTC. Encoded protein: CASSPGSGVGETQYF.